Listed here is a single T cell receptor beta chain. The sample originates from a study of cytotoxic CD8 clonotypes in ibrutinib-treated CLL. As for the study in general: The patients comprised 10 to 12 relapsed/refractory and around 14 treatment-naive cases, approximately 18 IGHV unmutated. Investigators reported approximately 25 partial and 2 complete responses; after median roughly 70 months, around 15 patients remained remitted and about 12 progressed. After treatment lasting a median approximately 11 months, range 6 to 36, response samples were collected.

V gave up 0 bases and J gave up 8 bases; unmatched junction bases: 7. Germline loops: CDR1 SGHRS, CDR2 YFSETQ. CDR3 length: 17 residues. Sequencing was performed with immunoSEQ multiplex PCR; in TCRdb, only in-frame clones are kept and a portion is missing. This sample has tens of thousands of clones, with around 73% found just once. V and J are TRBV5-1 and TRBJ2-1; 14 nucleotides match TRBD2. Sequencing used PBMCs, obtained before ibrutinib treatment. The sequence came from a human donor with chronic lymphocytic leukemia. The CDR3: CASSLAGTSGSGYEQFF. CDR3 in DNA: TGCGCCAGCAGCTTGGCAGGGACTAGCGGGAGCGGGTATGAGCAGTTCTTC.